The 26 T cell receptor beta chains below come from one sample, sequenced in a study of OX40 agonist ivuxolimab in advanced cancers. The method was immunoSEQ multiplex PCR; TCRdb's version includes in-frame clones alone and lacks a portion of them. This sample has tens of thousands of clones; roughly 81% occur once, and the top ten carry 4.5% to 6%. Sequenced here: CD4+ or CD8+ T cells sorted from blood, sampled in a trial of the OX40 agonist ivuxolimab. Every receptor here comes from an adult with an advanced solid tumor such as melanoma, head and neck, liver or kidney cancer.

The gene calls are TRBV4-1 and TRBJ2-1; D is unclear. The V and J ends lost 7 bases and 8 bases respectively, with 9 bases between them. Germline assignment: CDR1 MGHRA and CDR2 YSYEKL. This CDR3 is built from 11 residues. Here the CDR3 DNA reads TGCGCCAGCAAGGACGCGGATGAGCAGTTCTTC. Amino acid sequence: CASKDADEQFF.

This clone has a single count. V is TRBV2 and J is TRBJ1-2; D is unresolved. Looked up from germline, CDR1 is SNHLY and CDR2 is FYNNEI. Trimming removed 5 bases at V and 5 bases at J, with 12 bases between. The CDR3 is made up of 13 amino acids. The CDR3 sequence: CASSRDGYYGYTF. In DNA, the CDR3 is TGTGCCAGCAGTCGGGATGGGTATTATGGCTACACCTTC.

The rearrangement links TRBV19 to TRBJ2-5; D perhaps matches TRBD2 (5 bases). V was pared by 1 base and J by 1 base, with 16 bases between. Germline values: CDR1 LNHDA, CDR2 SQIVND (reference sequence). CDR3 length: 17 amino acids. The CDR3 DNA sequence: TGTGCCAGTAGTATAGGAAGTCTAGCCCTACTCCAAGAGACCCAGTACTTC. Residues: CASSIGSLALLQETQYF.

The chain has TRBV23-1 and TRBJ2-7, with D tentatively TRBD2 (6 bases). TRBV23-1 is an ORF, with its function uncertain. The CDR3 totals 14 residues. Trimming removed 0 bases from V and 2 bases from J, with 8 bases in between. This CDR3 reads CASSQSREPYEQYF. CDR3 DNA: TGCGCCAGCAGTCAATCCCGGGAGCCCTACGAGCAGTACTTC.

This CDR3 reads CASSYGRSRMWEPLHF. The CDR3 DNA sequence: TGTGCCAGCAGTTACGGGAGGTCGAGGATGTGGGAACCCCTCCACTTT. The chain uses TRBV6-5 and TRBJ1-6; D unclear. The CDR3 consists of 16 residues. CDR1 is MNHEY and CDR2 is SVGAGI in the germline V gene. V lost 2 bases and J lost 12, with 20 bases in between.

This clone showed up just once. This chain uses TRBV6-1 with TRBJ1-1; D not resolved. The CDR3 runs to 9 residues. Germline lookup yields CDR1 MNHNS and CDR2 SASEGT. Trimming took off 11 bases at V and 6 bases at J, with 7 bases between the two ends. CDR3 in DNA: TGTGCCTCCCCAGCTGAAGCTTTCTTT. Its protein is CASPAEAFF.

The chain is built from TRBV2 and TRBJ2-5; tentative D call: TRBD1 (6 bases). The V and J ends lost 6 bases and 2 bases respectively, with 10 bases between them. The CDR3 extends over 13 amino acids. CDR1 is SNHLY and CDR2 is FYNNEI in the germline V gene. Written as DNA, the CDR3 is TGTGCCAGCAGGAGGGGGATGCAAGAGACCCAGTACTTC. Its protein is CASRRGMQETQYF.

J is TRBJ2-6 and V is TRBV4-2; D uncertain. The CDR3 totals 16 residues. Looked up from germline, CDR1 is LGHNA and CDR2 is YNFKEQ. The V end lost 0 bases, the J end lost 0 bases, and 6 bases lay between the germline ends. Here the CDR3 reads CASSQDWSSGANVLTF. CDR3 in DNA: TGTGCCAGCAGCCAAGATTGGAGCTCTGGGGCCAACGTCCTGACTTTC.

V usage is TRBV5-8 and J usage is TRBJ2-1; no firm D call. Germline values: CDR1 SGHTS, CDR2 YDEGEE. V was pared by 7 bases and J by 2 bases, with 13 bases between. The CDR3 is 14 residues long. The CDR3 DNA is TGTGCCAGCTTAGTTCGGAGCACCTACAATGAGCAGTTCTTC. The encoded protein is CASLVRSTYNEQFF.

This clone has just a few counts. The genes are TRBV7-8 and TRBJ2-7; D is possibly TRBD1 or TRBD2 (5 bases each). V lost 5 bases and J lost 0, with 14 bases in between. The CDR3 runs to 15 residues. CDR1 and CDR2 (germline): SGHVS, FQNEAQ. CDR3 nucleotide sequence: TGTGCCAGCAGCCCCGGGGCTTTTAGCTCCTACGAGCAGTACTTC. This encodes CASSPGAFSSYEQYF.

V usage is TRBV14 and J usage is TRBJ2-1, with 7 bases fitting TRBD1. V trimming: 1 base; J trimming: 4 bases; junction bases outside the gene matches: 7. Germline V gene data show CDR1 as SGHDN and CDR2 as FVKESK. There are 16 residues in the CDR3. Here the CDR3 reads CASSQAFGTAYNEQFF. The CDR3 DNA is TGTGCCAGCAGCCAAGCTTTCGGGACAGCGTACAATGAGCAGTTCTTC.

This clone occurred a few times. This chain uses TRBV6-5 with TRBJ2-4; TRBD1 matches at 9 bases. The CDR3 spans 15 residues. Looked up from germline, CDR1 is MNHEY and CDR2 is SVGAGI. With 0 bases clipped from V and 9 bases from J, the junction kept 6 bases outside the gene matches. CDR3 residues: CASSYSRTGDAIQYF. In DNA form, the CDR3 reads TGTGCCAGCAGTTACTCCCGGACAGGGGATGCCATTCAGTACTTC.

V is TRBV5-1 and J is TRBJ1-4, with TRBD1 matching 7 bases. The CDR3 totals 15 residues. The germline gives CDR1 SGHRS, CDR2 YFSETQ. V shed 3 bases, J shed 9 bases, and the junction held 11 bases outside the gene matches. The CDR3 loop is CASSSDRLLEKKLFF. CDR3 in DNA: TGCGCCAGCAGCTCGGACAGGCTTTTAGAAAAAAAACTGTTTTTT.

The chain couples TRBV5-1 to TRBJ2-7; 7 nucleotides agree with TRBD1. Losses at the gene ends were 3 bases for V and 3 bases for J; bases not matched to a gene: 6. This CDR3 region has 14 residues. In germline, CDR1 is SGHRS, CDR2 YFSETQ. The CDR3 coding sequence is TGCGCCAGCAGCTCATGGACAGGCCTCTACGAGCAGTACTTC. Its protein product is CASSSWTGLYEQYF.

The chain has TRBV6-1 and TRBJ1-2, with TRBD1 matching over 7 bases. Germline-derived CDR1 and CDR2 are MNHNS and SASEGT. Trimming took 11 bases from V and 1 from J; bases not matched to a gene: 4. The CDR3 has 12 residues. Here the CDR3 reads CAVTGDNYGYTF. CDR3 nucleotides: TGTGCCGTTACAGGGGATAACTATGGCTACACCTTC.

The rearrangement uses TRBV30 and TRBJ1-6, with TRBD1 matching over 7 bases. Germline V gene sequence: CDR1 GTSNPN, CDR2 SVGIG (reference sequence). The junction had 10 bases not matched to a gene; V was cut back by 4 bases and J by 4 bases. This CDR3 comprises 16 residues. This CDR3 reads CAWNPKGQTYNSPLHF. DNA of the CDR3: TGTGCCTGGAATCCCAAGGGACAGACATATAATTCACCCCTCCACTTT.

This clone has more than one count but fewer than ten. The CDR3: CASSSGQANSPLHF. The CDR3 DNA reads TGTGCCAGCAGCTCAGGACAAGCTAATTCACCCCTCCACTTT. The rearrangement links TRBV9 to TRBJ1-6; D might be TRBD1 (5 bases). Trimming pared 4 bases from V and 6 bases from J, leaving 11 bases between. From germline, CDR1 is SGDLS and CDR2 YYNGEE. The CDR3 is 14 residues long.

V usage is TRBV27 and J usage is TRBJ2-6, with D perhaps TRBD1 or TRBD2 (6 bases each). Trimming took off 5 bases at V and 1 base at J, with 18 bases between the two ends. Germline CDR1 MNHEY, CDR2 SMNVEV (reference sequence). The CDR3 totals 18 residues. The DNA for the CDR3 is TGTGCCAGCAGTCTATGGGGGGCGCGATTATCTGGGGCCAACGTCCTGACTTTC. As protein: CASSLWGARLSGANVLTF.

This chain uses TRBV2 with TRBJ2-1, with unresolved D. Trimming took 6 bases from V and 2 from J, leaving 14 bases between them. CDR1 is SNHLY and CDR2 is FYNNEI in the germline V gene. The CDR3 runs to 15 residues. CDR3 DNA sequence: TGTGCCAGCAGGAGGACGGCGAACACCTACAATGAGCAGTTCTTC. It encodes CASRRTANTYNEQFF. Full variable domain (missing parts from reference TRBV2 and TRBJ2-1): EPEVTQTPSHQVTQMGQEVILRCVPISNHLYFYWYRQILGQKVEFLVSFYNNEISEKSEIFDDQFSVERPDGSNFTLKIRSTKLEDSAMYFCASRRTANTYNEQFFGPGTRLTVL.

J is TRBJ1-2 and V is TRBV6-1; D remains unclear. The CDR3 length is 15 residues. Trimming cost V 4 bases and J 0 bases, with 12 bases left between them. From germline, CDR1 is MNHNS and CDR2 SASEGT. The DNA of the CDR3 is TGTGCCAGCAGTGTGAATTTCCGGTCTAACTATGGCTACACCTTC. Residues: CASSVNFRSNYGYTF.

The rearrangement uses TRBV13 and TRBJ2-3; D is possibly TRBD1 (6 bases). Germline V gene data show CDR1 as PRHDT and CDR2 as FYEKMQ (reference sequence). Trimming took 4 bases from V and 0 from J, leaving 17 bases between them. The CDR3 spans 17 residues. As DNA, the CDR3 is TGTGCCAGCAGCTGGGGGCCAGGGATAGGTAGCACAGATACGCAGTATTTT. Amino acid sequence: CASSWGPGIGSTDTQYF.

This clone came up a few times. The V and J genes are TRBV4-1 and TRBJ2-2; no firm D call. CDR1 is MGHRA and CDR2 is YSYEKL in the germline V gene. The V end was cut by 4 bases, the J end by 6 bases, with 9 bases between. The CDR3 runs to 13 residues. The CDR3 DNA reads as TGCGCCAGCAGCCGAGACCCAGCCGGGGAGCTGTTTTTT. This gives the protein CASSRDPAGELFF.

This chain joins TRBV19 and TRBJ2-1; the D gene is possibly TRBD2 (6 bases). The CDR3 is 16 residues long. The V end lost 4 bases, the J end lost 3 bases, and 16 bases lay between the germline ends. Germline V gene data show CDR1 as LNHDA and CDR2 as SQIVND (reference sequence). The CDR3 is CASSTSVERVYNEQFF. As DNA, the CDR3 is TGTGCCAGTAGTACCTCCGTAGAGCGGGTCTACAATGAGCAGTTCTTC.

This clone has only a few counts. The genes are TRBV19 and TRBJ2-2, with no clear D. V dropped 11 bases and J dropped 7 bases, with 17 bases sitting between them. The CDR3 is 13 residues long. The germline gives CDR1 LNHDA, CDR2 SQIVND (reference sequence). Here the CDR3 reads CAGSLGVDGELFF. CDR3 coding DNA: TGTGCCGGTTCCCTTGGAGTTGACGGGGAGCTGTTTTTT.

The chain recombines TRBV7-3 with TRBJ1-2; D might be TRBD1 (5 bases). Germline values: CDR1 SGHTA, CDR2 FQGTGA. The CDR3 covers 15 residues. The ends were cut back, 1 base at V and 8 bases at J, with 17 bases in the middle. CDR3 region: CASSLSSSGQGGYTF. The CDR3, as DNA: TGTGCCAGCAGCTTAAGTTCATCGGGGCAGGGAGGCTACACCTTC. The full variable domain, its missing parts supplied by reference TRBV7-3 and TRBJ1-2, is GAGVSQTPSNKVTEKGKYVELRCDPISGHTALYWYRQSLGQGPEFLIYFQGTGAADDSGLPNDRFFAVRPEGSVSTLKIQRTERGDSAVYLCASSLSSSGQGGYTFGSGTRLTVV.

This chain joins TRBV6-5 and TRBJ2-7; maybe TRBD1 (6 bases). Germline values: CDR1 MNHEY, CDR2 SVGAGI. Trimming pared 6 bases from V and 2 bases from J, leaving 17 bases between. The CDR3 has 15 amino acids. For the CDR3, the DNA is TGTGCCAGCAGGCCTACAGGGCCTCAAACCTACGAGCAGTACTTC. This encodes CASRPTGPQTYEQYF.